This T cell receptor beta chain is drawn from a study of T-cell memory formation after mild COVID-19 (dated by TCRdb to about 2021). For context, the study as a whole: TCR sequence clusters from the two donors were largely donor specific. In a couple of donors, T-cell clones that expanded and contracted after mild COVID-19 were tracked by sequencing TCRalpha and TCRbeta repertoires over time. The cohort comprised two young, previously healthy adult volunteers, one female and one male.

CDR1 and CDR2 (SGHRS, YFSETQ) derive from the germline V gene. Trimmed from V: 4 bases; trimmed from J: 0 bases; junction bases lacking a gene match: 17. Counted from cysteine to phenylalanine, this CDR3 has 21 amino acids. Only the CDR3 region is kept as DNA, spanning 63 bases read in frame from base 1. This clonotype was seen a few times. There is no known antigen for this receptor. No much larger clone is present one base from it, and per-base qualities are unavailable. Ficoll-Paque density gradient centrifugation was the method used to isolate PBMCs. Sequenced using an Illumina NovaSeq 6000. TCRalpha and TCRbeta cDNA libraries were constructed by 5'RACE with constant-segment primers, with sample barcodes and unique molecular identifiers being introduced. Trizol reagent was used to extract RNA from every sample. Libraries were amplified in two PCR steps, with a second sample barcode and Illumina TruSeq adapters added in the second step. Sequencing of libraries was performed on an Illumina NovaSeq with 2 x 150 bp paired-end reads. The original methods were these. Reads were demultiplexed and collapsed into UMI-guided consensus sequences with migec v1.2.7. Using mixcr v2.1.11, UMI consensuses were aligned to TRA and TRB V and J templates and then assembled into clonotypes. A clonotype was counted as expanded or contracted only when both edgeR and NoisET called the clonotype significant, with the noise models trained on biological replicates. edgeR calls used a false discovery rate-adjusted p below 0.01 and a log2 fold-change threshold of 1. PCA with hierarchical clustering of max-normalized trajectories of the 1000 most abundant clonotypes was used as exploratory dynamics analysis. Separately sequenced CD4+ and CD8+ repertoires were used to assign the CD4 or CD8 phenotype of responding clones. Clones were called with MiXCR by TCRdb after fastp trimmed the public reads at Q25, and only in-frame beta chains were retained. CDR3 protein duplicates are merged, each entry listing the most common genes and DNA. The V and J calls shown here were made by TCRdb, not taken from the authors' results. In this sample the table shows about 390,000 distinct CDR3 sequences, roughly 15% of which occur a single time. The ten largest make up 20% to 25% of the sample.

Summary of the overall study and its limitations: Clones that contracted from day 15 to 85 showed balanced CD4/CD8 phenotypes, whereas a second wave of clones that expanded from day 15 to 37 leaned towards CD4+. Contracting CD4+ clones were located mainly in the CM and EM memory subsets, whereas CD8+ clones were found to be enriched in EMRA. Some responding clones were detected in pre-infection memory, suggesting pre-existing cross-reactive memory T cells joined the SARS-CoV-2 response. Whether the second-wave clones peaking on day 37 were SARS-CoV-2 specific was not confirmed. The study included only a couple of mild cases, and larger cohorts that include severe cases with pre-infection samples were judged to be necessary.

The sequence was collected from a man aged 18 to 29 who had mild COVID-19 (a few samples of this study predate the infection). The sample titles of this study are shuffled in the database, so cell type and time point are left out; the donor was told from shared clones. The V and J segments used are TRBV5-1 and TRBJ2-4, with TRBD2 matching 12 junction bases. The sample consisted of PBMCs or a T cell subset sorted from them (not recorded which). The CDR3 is CASSRTTQTSGGSLAKNIQYF. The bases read TGCGCCAGCAGCCGCACCACCCAGACTAGCGGGGGATCCCTAGCCAAAAACATTCAGTACTTC.